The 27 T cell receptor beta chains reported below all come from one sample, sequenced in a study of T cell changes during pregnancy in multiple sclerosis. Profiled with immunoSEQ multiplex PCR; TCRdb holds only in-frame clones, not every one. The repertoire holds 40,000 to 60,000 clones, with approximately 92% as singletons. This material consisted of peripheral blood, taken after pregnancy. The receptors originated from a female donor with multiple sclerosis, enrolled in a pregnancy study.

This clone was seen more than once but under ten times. The chain's CDR3 is CASSRGQEYNEQFF. In DNA form, the CDR3 reads TGTGCCAGTAGTAGGGGACAGGAGTACAATGAGCAGTTCTTC. The rearrangement joins TRBV19 to TRBJ2-1; 8 positions match TRBD1. CDR1 and CDR2 from the germline V gene are LNHDA and SQIVND (reference sequence). The CDR3 runs to 14 residues. J lost 4 bases, V lost 4 bases, and 3 bases had no gene match.

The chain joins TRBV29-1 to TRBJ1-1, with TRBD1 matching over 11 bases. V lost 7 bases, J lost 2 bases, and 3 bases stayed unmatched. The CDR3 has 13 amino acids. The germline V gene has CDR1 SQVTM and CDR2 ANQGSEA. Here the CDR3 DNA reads TGCAGCGCTAGGACAGGGGGCAACACTGAAGCTTTCTTT. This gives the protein CSARTGGNTEAFF.

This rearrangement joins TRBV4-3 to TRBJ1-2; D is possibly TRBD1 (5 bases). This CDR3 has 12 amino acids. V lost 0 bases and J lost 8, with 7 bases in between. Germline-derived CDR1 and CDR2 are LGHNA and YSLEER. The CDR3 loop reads CASSQDRVGYTF. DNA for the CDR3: TGCGCCAGCAGCCAAGACAGGGTCGGCTACACCTTC.

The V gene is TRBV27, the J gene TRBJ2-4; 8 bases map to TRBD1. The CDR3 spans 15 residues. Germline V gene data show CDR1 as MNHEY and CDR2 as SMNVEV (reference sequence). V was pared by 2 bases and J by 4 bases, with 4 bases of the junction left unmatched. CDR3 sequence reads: CASSLRGTGKNIQYF. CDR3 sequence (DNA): TGTGCCAGCAGTTTACGGGGGACAGGAAAAAACATTCAGTACTTC.

In DNA form, the CDR3 reads TGTGCCAGCAGCGGGGGGGGGAGGGGAGAGACCCAGTACTTC. Its translation: CASSGGGRGETQYF. This chain joins TRBV2 and TRBJ2-5; 8 bases fit TRBD2. V was pared by 6 bases and J by 4 bases, with 7 bases of the junction left unmatched. Germline assignment: CDR1 SNHLY and CDR2 FYNNEI. CDR3 length equals 14 residues.

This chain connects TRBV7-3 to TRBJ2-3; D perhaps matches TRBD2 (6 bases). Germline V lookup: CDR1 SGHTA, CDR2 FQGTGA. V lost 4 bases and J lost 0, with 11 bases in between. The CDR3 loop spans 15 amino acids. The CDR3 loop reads CASSSPGLSTDTQYF. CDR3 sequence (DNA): TGTGCCAGCAGCTCGCCGGGACTTAGCACAGATACGCAGTATTTT. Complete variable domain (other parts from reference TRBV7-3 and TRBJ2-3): GAGVSQTPSNKVTEKGKYVELRCDPISGHTALYWYRQSLGQGPEFLIYFQGTGAADDSGLPNDRFFAVRPEGSVSTLKIQRTERGDSAVYLCASSSPGLSTDTQYFGPGTRLTVL.

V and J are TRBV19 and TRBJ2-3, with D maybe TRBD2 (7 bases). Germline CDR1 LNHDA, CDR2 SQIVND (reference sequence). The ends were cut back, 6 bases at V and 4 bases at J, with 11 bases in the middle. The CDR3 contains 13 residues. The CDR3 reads CASRTGGADTQYF. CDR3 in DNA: TGTGCCAGTAGAACGGGGGGCGCAGATACGCAGTATTTT.

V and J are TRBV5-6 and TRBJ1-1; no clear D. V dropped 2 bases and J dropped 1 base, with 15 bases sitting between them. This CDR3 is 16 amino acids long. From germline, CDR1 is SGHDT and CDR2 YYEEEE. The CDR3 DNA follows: TGTGCCAGCAGCTTTAAGATTTTAGCGAGGAACACTGAAGCTTTCTTT. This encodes CASSFKILARNTEAFF.

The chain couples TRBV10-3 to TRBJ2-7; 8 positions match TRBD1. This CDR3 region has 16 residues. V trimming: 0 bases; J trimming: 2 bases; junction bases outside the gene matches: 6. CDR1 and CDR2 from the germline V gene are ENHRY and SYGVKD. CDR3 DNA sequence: TGTGCCATCAGTGAGTCTGGGTACAGGGGGACCTACGAGCAGTACTTC. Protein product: CAISESGYRGTYEQYF.

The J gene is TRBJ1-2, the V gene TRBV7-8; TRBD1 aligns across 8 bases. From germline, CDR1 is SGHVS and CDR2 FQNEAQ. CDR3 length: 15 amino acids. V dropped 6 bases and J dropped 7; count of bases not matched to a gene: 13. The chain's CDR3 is CASSPADRGIGGYTF. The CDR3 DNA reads TGTGCCAGCAGTCCCGCAGACAGGGGAATTGGTGGCTACACCTTC.

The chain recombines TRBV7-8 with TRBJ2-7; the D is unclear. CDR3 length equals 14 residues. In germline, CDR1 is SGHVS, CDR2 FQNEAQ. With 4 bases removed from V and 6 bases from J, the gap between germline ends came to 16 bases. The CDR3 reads CASSSTNLFGEQYF. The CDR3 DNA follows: TGTGCCAGCAGCTCCACCAACCTATTCGGCGAGCAGTACTTC.

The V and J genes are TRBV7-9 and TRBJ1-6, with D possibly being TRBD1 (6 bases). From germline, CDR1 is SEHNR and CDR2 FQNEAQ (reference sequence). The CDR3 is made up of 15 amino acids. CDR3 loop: CAIKTGRSYNSPLHF. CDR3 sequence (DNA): TGTGCTATTAAGACAGGCCGCTCCTATAATTCACCCCTCCACTTT.

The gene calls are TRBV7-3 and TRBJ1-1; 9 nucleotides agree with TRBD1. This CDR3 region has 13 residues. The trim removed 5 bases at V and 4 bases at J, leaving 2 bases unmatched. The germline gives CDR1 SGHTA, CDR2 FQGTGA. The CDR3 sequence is CASSTTGGTEAFF. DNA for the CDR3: TGTGCCAGCAGCACGACAGGGGGCACTGAAGCTTTCTTT.

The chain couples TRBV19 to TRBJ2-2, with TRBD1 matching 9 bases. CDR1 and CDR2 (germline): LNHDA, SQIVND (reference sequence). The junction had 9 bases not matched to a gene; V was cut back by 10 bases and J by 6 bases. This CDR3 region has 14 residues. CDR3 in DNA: TGTGCCACCATTACAGGGGGCTCGGCCGGGGAGCTGTTTTTT. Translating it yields CATITGGSAGELFF.

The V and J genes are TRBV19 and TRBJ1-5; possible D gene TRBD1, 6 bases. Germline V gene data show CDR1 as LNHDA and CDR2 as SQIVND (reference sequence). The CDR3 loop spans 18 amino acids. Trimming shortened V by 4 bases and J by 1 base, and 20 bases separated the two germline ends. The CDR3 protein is CASSSYSGGQGSNQPQHF. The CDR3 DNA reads TGTGCCAGTAGTAGCTATTCGGGGGGGCAGGGAAGCAATCAGCCCCAGCATTTT.

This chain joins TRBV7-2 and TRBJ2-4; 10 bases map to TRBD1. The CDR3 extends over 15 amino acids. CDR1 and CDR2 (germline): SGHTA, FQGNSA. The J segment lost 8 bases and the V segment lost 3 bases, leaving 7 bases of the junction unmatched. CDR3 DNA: TGTGCCAGCAGCTTCGGGACAGGGGTTGTGGACATTCAGTACTTC. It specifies CASSFGTGVVDIQYF.

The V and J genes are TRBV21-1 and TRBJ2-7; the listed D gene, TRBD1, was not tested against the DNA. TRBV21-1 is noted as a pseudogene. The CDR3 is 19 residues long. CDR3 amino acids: CASSKTRQGGVNSSYEQYF. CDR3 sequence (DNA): TGTGCCAGCAGCAAAACGAGACAGGGAGGTGTAAATAGCTCCTACGAGCAGTACTTC.

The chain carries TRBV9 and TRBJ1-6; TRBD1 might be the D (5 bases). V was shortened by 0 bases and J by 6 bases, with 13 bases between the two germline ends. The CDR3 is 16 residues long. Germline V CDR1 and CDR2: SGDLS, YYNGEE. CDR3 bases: TGTGCCAGCAGCGTAGCTGAGGGACTGATTAATTCACCCCTCCACTTT. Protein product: CASSVAEGLINSPLHF.

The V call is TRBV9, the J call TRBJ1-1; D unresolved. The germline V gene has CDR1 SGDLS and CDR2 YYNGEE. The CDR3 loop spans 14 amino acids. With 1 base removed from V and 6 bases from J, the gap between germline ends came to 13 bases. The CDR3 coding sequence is TGTGCCAGCAGCGTAACCAGCGATAGTTCTGAAGCTTTCTTT. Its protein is CASSVTSDSSEAFF.

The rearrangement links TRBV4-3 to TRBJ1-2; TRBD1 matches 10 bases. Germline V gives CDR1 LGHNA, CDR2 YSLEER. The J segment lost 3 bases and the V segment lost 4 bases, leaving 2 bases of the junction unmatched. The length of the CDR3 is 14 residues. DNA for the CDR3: TGCGCCAGCAGCCTCGGACAGGGGGACTATGGCTACACCTTC. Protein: CASSLGQGDYGYTF.

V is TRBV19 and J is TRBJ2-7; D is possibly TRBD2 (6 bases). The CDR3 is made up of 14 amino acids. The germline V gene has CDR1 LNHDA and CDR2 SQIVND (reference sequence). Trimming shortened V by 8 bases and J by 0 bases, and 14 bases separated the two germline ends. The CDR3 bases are TGTGCCAGTTCTCGGGGGAGGAACTCCTACGAGCAGTACTTC. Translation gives CASSRGRNSYEQYF.

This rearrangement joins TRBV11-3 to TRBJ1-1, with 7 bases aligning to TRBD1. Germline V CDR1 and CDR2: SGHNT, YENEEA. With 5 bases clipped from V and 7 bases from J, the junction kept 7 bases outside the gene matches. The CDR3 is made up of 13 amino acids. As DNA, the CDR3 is TGTGCCAGCAGCCCTAGACAGGGTGATGAAGCTTTCTTT. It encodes CASSPRQGDEAFF.

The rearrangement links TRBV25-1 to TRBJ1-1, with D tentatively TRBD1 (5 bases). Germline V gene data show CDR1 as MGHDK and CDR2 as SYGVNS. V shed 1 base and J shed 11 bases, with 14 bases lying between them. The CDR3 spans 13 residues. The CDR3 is CASSEFGGFGAFF. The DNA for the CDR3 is TGTGCCAGCAGTGAATTCGGGGGATTCGGGGCTTTCTTT.

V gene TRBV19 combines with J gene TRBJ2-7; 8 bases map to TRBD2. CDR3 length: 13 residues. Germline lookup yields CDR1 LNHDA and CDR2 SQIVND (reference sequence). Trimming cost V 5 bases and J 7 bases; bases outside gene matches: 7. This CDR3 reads CASSQSGSGEQYF. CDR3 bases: TGTGCCAGTAGTCAAAGCGGGAGTGGGGAGCAGTACTTC.

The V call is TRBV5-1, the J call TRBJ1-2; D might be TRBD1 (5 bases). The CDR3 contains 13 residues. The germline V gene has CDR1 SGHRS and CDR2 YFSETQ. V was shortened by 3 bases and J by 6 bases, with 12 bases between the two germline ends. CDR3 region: CASSSTGGDGYTF. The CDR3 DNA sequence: TGCGCCAGCAGCTCCACCGGGGGGGATGGCTACACCTTC.

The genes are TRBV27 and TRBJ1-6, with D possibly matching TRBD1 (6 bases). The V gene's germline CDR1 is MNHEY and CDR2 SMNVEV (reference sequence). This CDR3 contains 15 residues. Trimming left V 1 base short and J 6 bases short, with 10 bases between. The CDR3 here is CASSLFQGPNSPLHF. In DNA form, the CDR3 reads TGTGCCAGCAGTTTATTTCAGGGGCCTAATTCACCCCTCCACTTT.

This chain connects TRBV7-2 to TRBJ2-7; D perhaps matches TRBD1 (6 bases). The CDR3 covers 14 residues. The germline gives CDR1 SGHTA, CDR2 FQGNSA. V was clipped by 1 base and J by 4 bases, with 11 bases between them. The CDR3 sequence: CASSLDNRVYEQYF. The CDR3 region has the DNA TGTGCCAGCAGCTTAGATAACAGGGTTTACGAGCAGTACTTC.